The 2 T cell receptor beta chains in this list originate from one sample, sequenced in a study of early T cells in non-severe SARS-CoV-2 infection. TCRdb used MiXCR to reprocess the 5' RACE reads, holding one entry per CDR3 protein. The sample has about 60,000 distinct CDR3 sequences, just over 20% seen once. Material: whole blood, obtained at baseline. Source of these receptors: an adult who was a healthcare worker with PCR-confirmed SARS-CoV-2 infection or an uninfected control (not recorded which).

This clonotype has a handful of counts. The rearrangement links TRBV30 to TRBJ2-7; unclear D gene. The CDR3 has 13 residues. The V and J ends lost 3 bases and 0 bases respectively, with 9 bases between them. CDR1 GTSNPN and CDR2 SVGIG come from the germline V gene (reference sequence). The CDR3 DNA follows: TGTGCCTGGAGCAAAGACATCTCCTACGAGCAGTACTTC. Protein sequence: CAWSKDISYEQYF.

V usage is TRBV7-6 and J usage is TRBJ2-2; no clear D gene. Germline lookup yields CDR1 SGHVS and CDR2 FNYEAQ. The CDR3 extends over 13 amino acids. V lost 5 bases to trimming and J lost 6 bases, with 10 bases between them. The chain's CDR3 is CASSPELPGELFF. The CDR3 coding sequence is TGTGCCAGCAGCCCCGAGTTGCCCGGGGAGCTGTTTTTT. The complete variable domain, with remaining parts taken from reference TRBV7-6 and TRBJ2-2, reads GAGVSQSPRYKVTKRGQDVALRCDPISGHVSLYWYRQALGQGPEFLTYFNYEAQQDKSGLPNDRFSAERPEGSISTLTIQRTEQRDSAMYRCASSPELPGELFFGEGSRLTVL.